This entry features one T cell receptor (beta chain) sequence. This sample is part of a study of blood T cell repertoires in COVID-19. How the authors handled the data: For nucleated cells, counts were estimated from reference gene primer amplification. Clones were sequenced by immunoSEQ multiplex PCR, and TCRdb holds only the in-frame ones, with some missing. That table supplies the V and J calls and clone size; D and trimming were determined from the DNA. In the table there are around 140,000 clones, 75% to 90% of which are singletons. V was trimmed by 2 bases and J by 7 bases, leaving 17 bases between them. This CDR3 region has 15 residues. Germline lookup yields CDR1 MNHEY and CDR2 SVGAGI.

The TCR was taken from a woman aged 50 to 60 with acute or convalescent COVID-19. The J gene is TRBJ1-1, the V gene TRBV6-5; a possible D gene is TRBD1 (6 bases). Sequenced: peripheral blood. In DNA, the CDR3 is TGTGCCAGCAGTTACGGGGGCAGGGTGATTGATGAAGCTTTCTTT. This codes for CASSYGGRVIDEAFF.